This paragraph covers one T cell receptor beta chain sequence. The CDR3 extends over 14 amino acids. Germline CDR1 KGHSH, CDR2 LQKENI. V was pared by 3 bases and J by 2 bases, with 1 base of the junction left unmatched. 13 Jbeta primers and 60 Vbeta primers were used for the PCR. The assay was immunoSEQ multiplex PCR, and TCRdb's table has in-frame clones only and misses some. The sample lists some 220,000 clones, approximately 85% seen once, with around 0.22% in the top ten. The data were taken from a study of cytomegalovirus exposure and HLA in healthy donors. Whereas donors were nominally healthy upon sampling, unrecorded immune exposures were probable.

The clonotype originates from a girl aged 2 to 10 in good health and CMV-seronegative. Input material: PBMCs. The V call is TRBV18, the J call TRBJ2-7; 10 nucleotides agree with TRBD1. The CDR3 here is CASSPGQGTYEQYF. In DNA, the CDR3 is TGTGCCAGCTCACCGGGACAGGGGACCTACGAGCAGTACTTC.